Below, one T cell receptor (beta chain) is given with its context. Its specificity is unknown. These data originate in a study of cytotoxic CD8 clonotypes in ibrutinib-treated CLL. Study-level background: Partial responses numbered approximately 24 and complete responses 2; after a median around 74 months, roughly 15 stayed remitted and approximately twelve progressed. General study points: Public clonotypes were uncommon and contracted or stayed stable on treatment. Clonality went higher at ibrutinib response and then dropped back toward baseline at progression.

The protocol was immunoSEQ multiplex PCR, while the TCRdb copy is restricted to in-frame clones and leaves out a portion. The data hold around 310,000 clones, with around four fifths observed a single time. Germline CDR1 and CDR2: SGHVS and FNYEAQ. V gave up 2 bases and J gave up 11 bases; unmatched junction bases: 8. CDR3 length: 14 residues. This sequence originates from a human donor with chronic lymphocytic leukemia. The source material was PBMCs, sampled before ibrutinib treatment. The V gene is TRBV7-6, the J gene TRBJ2-2; 7 bases map to TRBD1. The CDR3 protein is CASSLTYDRVELFF. For the CDR3, the DNA is TGTGCCAGCAGCTTAACTTACGACAGGGTCGAGCTGTTTTTT.